Listed here are 5 T cell receptor beta chains from one sample, sequenced in a study of cytomegalovirus exposure and HLA in healthy donors. The PCR made use of 60 Vbeta and 13 Jbeta primers. TCRdb's copy holds only in-frame clones and misses some; the assay was immunoSEQ multiplex PCR. The sample lists almost 95,000 clones, less than 70% seen once, with more than 2.5% in the top ten. Sequenced input: PBMCs. The receptors here all came from a man aged 45-60 years in good health and CMV-seronegative.

This clone was seen at least ten times. The V call is TRBV7-8, the J call TRBJ2-7; D is perhaps TRBD1 (5 bases). This CDR3 comprises 14 residues. V lost 3 bases and J lost 2, with 11 bases in between. Looked up from germline, CDR1 is SGHVS and CDR2 is FQNEAQ. CDR3 nucleotides: TGTGCCAGCAGCTTGGTCCAGGACACCTACGAGCAGTACTTC. It translates to CASSLVQDTYEQYF.

This chain uses TRBV5-1 with TRBJ2-7; 7 positions agree with TRBD2. This CDR3 has 15 amino acids. V lost 4 bases and J lost 0; bases outside the gene matches: 7. Per germline, CDR1 SGHRS and CDR2 YFSETQ. CDR3 sequence (DNA): TGCGCCAGCAGCCCCCTGGGGGGGAGCTCCTACGAGCAGTACTTC. This codes for CASSPLGGSSYEQYF.

The V gene is TRBV29-1, the J gene TRBJ1-5; D might be TRBD1 (5 bases). There are 15 residues in the CDR3. Germline values: CDR1 SQVTM, CDR2 ANQGSEA. Trimming removed 7 bases at V and 4 bases at J, with 20 bases between. CDR3 bases: TGCAGCGCAACAACCGGAGGGGTTGGTAATCAGCCCCAGCATTTT. Encoded protein: CSATTGGVGNQPQHF.

The CDR3 region is CASGSGRGYF. CDR3 sequence (DNA): TGTGCCAGCGGGTCCGGGAGGGGGTACTTC. This chain uses TRBV28 with TRBJ2-7; 8 bases are shared with TRBD2. Per the germline V gene, CDR1 is MDHEN and CDR2 is SYDVKM. This CDR3 contains 10 residues. V was clipped by 8 bases and J by 12 bases; unmatched bases: 6.

The rearrangement uses TRBV7-2 and TRBJ1-2; a weak D match, TRBD1 (5 bases). Deletions cut 2 bases from V and 1 base from J, with 11 bases between. The length of the CDR3 is 15 residues. Germline lookup yields CDR1 SGHTA and CDR2 FQGNSA. The CDR3 is CASSLIGAFNYGYTF. The CDR3, as DNA: TGTGCCAGCAGCTTAATAGGGGCCTTTAACTATGGCTACACCTTC.